The clone carrying this TCR beta chain was counted only a few times. Its antigen is as yet unknown. This entry comes from a study of CD8 T cells in ankylosing spondylitis. Whole-study findings and limits: In peripheral blood, disease-linked CD8+ clones occurred at relatively low frequencies. What appeared characteristic of ankylosing spondylitis blood was a TCR beta motif of eight highly homologous variants. Disease-linked clones reportedly showed significant enrichment in matched ankylosing spondylitis synovial fluid.

Molecular-barcoded quantitative 5'-RACE produced these TCR beta libraries. TCRdb independently ran MiXCR on the 5' RACE reads; one entry per CDR3 protein. This sample yields around 150,000 distinct CDR3 sequences, of which around 16% are seen a single time; about 7.8% belongs to the top ten. This CDR3 has 14 residues. CDR1 and CDR2 from the germline V gene are SEHNR and FQNEAQ (reference sequence). The junction had 5 bases not matched to a gene; V was cut back by 6 bases and J by 1 base. Sequencing input: blood, either unsorted or a sorted T cell fraction (not recorded which). This TCR came from a male donor with ankylosing spondylitis or in good health (not recorded which). V and J are TRBV7-9 and TRBJ1-1; 7 positions agree with TRBD1. CDR3 DNA sequence: TGTGCCAGCAGTTTCCGACAGGGGAACACTGAAGCTTTCTTT. This translates into CASSFRQGNTEAFF.